Following are 15 T cell receptor beta chains from one sample sequenced in a study of blood T cell repertoires in COVID-19. Produced via immunoSEQ multiplex PCR; TCRdb's table is partial and in-frame only. The sample consists of 130,000 or so clones, 69% of them appearing once. The sample taken for sequencing was peripheral blood. These receptors were taken from a woman in her 70s with acute or convalescent COVID-19.

The chain carries TRBV20-1 and TRBJ1-1; 8 bases are a match to TRBD1. Germline values: CDR1 DFQATT, CDR2 SNEGSKA (reference sequence). V lost 3 bases and J lost 5; bases outside the gene matches: 5. The length of the CDR3 is 13 residues. CDR3 amino acids: CSASSDRGTEAFF. DNA for the CDR3: TGCAGTGCTAGTTCCGACAGGGGAACTGAAGCTTTCTTT.

The chain couples TRBV9 to TRBJ2-5, with 15 bases lining up with TRBD2. Germline lookup yields CDR1 SGDLS and CDR2 YYNGEE. CDR3 length: 16 residues. With 2 bases clipped from V and 7 bases from J, the junction kept 6 bases outside the gene matches. CDR3 sequence: CASSVGLAGGGVTQYF. CDR3 nucleotide sequence: TGTGCCAGCAGCGTGGGACTAGCGGGAGGTGGGGTGACCCAGTACTTC.

The chain uses TRBV7-2 and TRBJ1-1; a weak D match, TRBD1 (6 bases). The CDR3 contains 19 residues. Between the trimmed V and J ends, which lost 0 bases and 0 bases, there was a span of 20 bases. Germline-derived CDR1 and CDR2 are SGHTA and FQGNSA. CDR3 DNA sequence: TGTGCCAGCAGCTTAGCCAAATTTGGGGGCGCATCTCTGAACACTGAAGCTTTCTTT. Amino acids: CASSLAKFGGASLNTEAFF.

The chain is built from TRBV5-1 and TRBJ2-2, with 7 bases that match TRBD1. The V gene's germline CDR1 is SGHRS and CDR2 YFSETQ. The CDR3 covers 14 residues. V lost 3 bases and J lost 5; bases outside the gene matches: 4. CDR3 residues: CASSSHRGTGELFF. Written as DNA, the CDR3 is TGCGCCAGCAGCTCTCACAGGGGAACCGGGGAGCTGTTTTTT. Full variable domain (remainder filled in from reference TRBV5-1 and TRBJ2-2): KAGVTQTPRYLIKTRGQQVTLSCSPISGHRSVSWYQQTPGQGLQFLFEYFSETQRNKGNFPGRFSGRQFSNSRSEMNVSTLELGDSALYLCASSSHRGTGELFFGEGSRLTVL.

For the CDR3, the DNA is TGTGCCAGCAGCTCAGGGTTTACGGGAAACACCATATATTTT. This sequence encodes CASSSGFTGNTIYF. The chain uses TRBV7-6 and TRBJ1-3, with D possibly TRBD1 on 5 matching bases. Per the germline V gene, CDR1 is SGHVS and CDR2 is FNYEAQ. The CDR3 contains 14 residues. V was pared by 4 bases and J by 4 bases, with 11 bases between.

The chain joins TRBV15 to TRBJ2-7; TRBD1 matches 7 bases. Germline CDR1 LNHNV, CDR2 YYDKDF (reference sequence). V was clipped by 1 base and J by 2 bases; unmatched bases: 5. This CDR3 comprises 15 residues. As DNA, the CDR3 is TGTGCCACCAGCAGAGGACAGGGCCTGGCCTACGAGCAGTACTTC. Its translation is CATSRGQGLAYEQYF.

This chain uses TRBV6-2 or TRBV6-3 with TRBJ2-3; D remains unclear. CDR1 is MNHEY, CDR2 SVGEGT, per germline. The CDR3 loop spans 18 amino acids. The ends were cut back, 0 bases at V and 2 bases at J, with 18 bases in the middle. The CDR3 loop reads CASSYSGRSVVDTDTQYF. In nucleotides, the CDR3 is TGTGCCAGCAGTTACTCGGGCAGGTCCGTGGTAGACACAGATACGCAGTATTTT.

The J gene is TRBJ2-7, the V gene TRBV5-4; tentatively, D is TRBD1 (5 bases). V was clipped by 0 bases and J by 0 bases, with 10 bases between them. The CDR3 is made up of 15 amino acids. The V gene's germline CDR1 is SGHNT and CDR2 YYREEE (reference sequence). DNA of the CDR3: TGTGCCAGCAGCTTGGAGGGGCAGAGCTCCTACGAGCAGTACTTC. Encoded protein: CASSLEGQSSYEQYF.

This clone was recorded once. The V call is TRBV29-1, the J call TRBJ1-2; 7 bases line up with TRBD1. CDR1 and CDR2 from the germline V gene are SQVTM and ANQGSEA. This CDR3 spans 14 amino acids. The J segment lost 8 bases and the V segment lost 7 bases, leaving 16 bases of the junction unmatched. The CDR3 region has the DNA TGCAGCGCCGTTTTAGGGGACAGACCTCAGGGCTACACCTTC. It encodes CSAVLGDRPQGYTF.

The J gene is TRBJ2-1, the V gene TRBV11-2; D might be TRBD1 (6 bases). Germline V lookup: CDR1 SGHAT, CDR2 FQNNGV. Deletions cut 4 bases from V and 2 bases from J, with 9 bases between. The CDR3 loop spans 14 amino acids. This chain's CDR3 is CASSSTGTYNEQFF. The CDR3, as DNA: TGTGCCAGCAGCTCGACAGGCACCTACAATGAGCAGTTCTTC.

V gene TRBV7-2 combines with J gene TRBJ1-2; the match to TRBD1 covers 8 bases. Germline assignment: CDR1 SGHTA and CDR2 FQGNSA. The CDR3 contains 14 residues. Unmatched junction bases numbered 8, after V lost 5 bases and J lost 6 bases. The CDR3 reads CASSPPGQGNGYTF. In nucleotides, the CDR3 is TGTGCCAGCAGCCCACCAGGACAGGGCAATGGCTACACCTTC.

The CDR3 nucleotides read TGTGCCAGCAGTTACTCGAGGACAGGGGGCAACACTGAAGCTTTCTTT. Amino acids: CASSYSRTGGNTEAFF. The V call is TRBV6-5, the J call TRBJ1-1, with 11 bases aligning to TRBD1. The germline gives CDR1 MNHEY, CDR2 SVGAGI. The CDR3 consists of 16 residues. V was pared by 0 bases and J by 2 bases, with 2 bases of the junction left unmatched.

The CDR3 sequence: CATSRDPPGQGTEAFF. As DNA, the CDR3 is TGTGCCACCAGCAGAGACCCCCCGGGACAGGGGACTGAAGCTTTCTTT. The chain has TRBV15 and TRBJ1-1; 10 positions agree with TRBD1. Germline CDR1 and CDR2: LNHNV and YYDKDF (reference sequence). V lost 0 bases to trimming and J lost 5 bases; unmatched junction nucleotides: 6. The CDR3 has 16 amino acids.

J is TRBJ2-1 and V is TRBV15; 9 bases align to TRBD1. CDR3 length: 16 residues. Germline V lookup: CDR1 LNHNV, CDR2 YYDKDF (reference sequence). After removal of 0 bases from V and 8 bases from J, the junction contained 8 bases not matched to a gene. The CDR3 is CATSRDRGQGFYEQFF. The CDR3 DNA reads TGTGCCACCAGCAGAGATAGGGGACAGGGATTCTATGAGCAGTTCTTC.

The V call is TRBV10-3, the J call TRBJ2-3; 13 bases are a match to TRBD2. Germline V CDR1 and CDR2: ENHRY, SYGVKD. The CDR3 is 16 residues long. Germline trimming cut 2 bases from V and 6 bases from J; bases unmatched to any gene: 5. The CDR3 sequence: CAISETSGRAVDTQYF. CDR3 in DNA: TGTGCCATCAGTGAGACTAGCGGGAGGGCCGTGGATACGCAGTATTTT.